The 5 T cell receptor beta chains below were found in one sample sequenced in a study of blood T cell repertoires in COVID-19. The assay was immunoSEQ multiplex PCR, and TCRdb's table has in-frame clones only and misses some. This sample has approximately 130,000 clones, with about 77% found just once. Sequencing input: peripheral blood. The source is a human donor in a cohort sampled during active COVID-19.

The DNA for the CDR3 is TGCGCCAGCAGTGTTGGCGGGAGAGCAGATACGCAGTATTTT. It specifies CASSVGGRADTQYF. The chain has TRBV10-2 and TRBJ2-3; 7 bases align to TRBD2. V shed 4 bases and J 4 bases; nucleotides not matched to a gene: 5. Germline CDR1 is WSHSY and CDR2 is SAAADI. The CDR3 sequence is 14 residues long.

The CDR3 sequence: CASSPVAGETGNEQFF. The CDR3 nucleotides are TGTGCCAGCAGTCCCGTAGCGGGGGAAACGGGCAATGAGCAGTTCTTC. This chain connects TRBV28 to TRBJ2-1, with 9 bases matching TRBD2. The CDR3 has 16 residues. In germline, CDR1 is MDHEN, CDR2 SYDVKM. After removal of 5 bases from V and 6 bases from J, the junction contained 11 bases not matched to a gene.

The genes are TRBV2 and TRBJ2-7, with 7 bases matching TRBD2. The J segment lost 0 bases and the V segment lost 3 bases, leaving 2 bases of the junction unmatched. Germline V gene lookup returns CDR1 SNHLY and CDR2 FYNNEI. This CDR3 is 14 amino acids long. CDR3 region: CASSERGSSYEQYF. CDR3 coding DNA: TGTGCCAGCAGTGAGCGGGGGAGCTCCTACGAGCAGTACTTC.

The chain carries TRBV28 and TRBJ2-7, with 8 bases fitting TRBD1. The CDR3 has 15 residues. Losses at the gene ends were 6 bases for V and 3 bases for J; bases not matched to a gene: 10. From germline, CDR1 is MDHEN and CDR2 SYDVKM. This CDR3 is CASSSYAGTGYEQYF. CDR3 DNA sequence: TGTGCCAGCAGCAGTTATGCCGGGACAGGCTACGAGCAGTACTTC.

The V and J genes are TRBV28 and TRBJ2-3; 10 nucleotides line up with TRBD2. Trimming cost V 2 bases and J 1 base; bases outside gene matches: 9. Germline CDR1 is MDHEN and CDR2 is SYDVKM. The CDR3 contains 18 residues. The CDR3 sequence is CASSLLAGDLDGTDTQYF. DNA for the CDR3: TGTGCCAGCAGTTTACTAGCGGGGGACCTAGATGGCACAGATACGCAGTATTTT.